This T cell receptor (beta chain) was profiled in a study of blood T cell repertoires in COVID-19. Assay used: immunoSEQ multiplex PCR; TCRdb lists only in-frame clones, some missing. The sample lists about 41,000 clones, approximately 82% seen once, with around 45% in the top ten. Trimming cost V 3 bases and J 0 bases, with 13 bases left between them. The CDR3 sequence is 16 residues long. Germline V gives CDR1 SGHTS, CDR2 YDEGEE. Input material: peripheral blood. The sequence derives from a woman older than 75 with acute or convalescent COVID-19. The chain uses TRBV5-8 and TRBJ1-3; D might be TRBD1 (6 bases). CDR3 loop: CASSWTASFSGNTIYF. The CDR3 DNA reads as TGTGCCAGCAGCTGGACAGCCTCGTTCTCTGGAAACACCATATATTTT.